This T cell receptor (beta chain) was recovered during a study of beta chain features in type 1 diabetes. Whole-study results and caveats: Compared to healthy donors, patients appeared to have naive, central memory and Treg TCRB repertoires that were more alike. TCRB CDR3 length was moderately but significantly reduced in all four CD4+ subsets of Type 1 diabetes patients.

About this clone itself: Its antigen is unidentified.

The CDR3 runs 16 residues. Per the germline V gene, CDR1 is MNHNS and CDR2 is SASEGT. V shed 2 bases and J 3 bases; nucleotides not matched to a gene: 7. Investigators reverse transcribed all isolated RNA, so they sequenced expressed TCRB transcripts. This table comes from immunoSEQ multiplex PCR, and its TCRdb copy is limited to in-frame clones, with some not included. The data show roughly 26,000 clones, with approximately 53% seen just once and more than 0.3% held by the top ten. This TCR derives from a man younger than 45 with type 1 diabetes. Sequenced sample: stem cell memory CD4+ T cells from blood. This chain joins TRBV6-1 and TRBJ2-4, with 7 bases identical to TRBD1. Here the CDR3 reads CASSELRTGGKNIQYF. The CDR3 DNA sequence: TGTGCCAGCAGTGAATTGAGGACAGGCGGCAAAAACATTCAGTACTTC.